The next 25 T cell receptor beta chains were all read from a single sample in a study of OX40 agonist ivuxolimab in advanced cancers. Produced via immunoSEQ multiplex PCR; TCRdb's table is partial and in-frame only. The table includes fewer than 85,000 clones, about 86% detected once. Source: CD4+ or CD8+ T cells sorted from blood, taken in a trial of the OX40 agonist ivuxolimab. The receptors shown here come from an adult with an advanced solid tumor such as melanoma, head and neck, liver or kidney cancer.

The V call is TRBV19, the J call TRBJ1-5; D not certain. Trimming shortened V by 3 bases and J by 2 bases, and 8 bases separated the two germline ends. This CDR3 is built from 14 residues. The germline V gene has CDR1 LNHDA and CDR2 SQIVND (reference sequence). The CDR3 region has the DNA TGTGCCAGTAGTATCGCGAAGGGCAATCAGCCCCAGCATTTT. It encodes CASSIAKGNQPQHF.

Only one count was recorded for this clone. This rearrangement joins TRBV28 to TRBJ2-1; 11 nucleotides align to TRBD1. V dropped 5 bases and J dropped 4; count of bases not matched to a gene: 7. CDR3 length equals 16 residues. The germline V gene has CDR1 MDHEN and CDR2 SYDVKM. The CDR3 coding sequence is TGTGCCAGCAGTCGTAGAGGGACAGGGGGTTACAATGAGCAGTTCTTC. Its translation is CASSRRGTGGYNEQFF. Drawing the rest from reference TRBV28 and TRBJ2-1, the complete variable domain is DVKVTQSSRYLVKRTGEKVFLECVQDMDHENMFWYRQDPGLGLRLIYFSYDVKMKEKGDIPEGYSVSREKKERFSLILESASTNQTSMYLCASSRRGTGGYNEQFFGPGTRLTVL.

This clone is a singleton in its sample. CDR3 in DNA: TGTGCCAGCAGCCAAGGTTCCAGGGAGTGGGAGACCCAGTACTTC. This translates into CASSQGSREWETQYF. The chain uses TRBV4-2 and TRBJ2-5; D could derive from TRBD1 or TRBD2 (5 bases each). V lost 1 base, J lost 5 bases, and 14 bases lay in between. The CDR3 is made up of 15 amino acids. Per the germline V gene, CDR1 is LGHNA and CDR2 is YNFKEQ.

The chain has TRBV4-3 and TRBJ1-2, with D unclear. This CDR3 region has 13 residues. V was cut by 2 bases and J by 6 bases, with 10 bases left in between. Per the germline V gene, CDR1 is LGHNA and CDR2 is YSLEER. The CDR3 here is CASSQLGGDGYTF. In DNA, the CDR3 is TGCGCCAGCAGCCAACTAGGAGGAGATGGCTACACCTTC.

The chain joins TRBV10-3 to TRBJ1-2, with a weak D call TRBD1 (5 bases). V gave up 6 bases and J gave up 5 bases, with 16 bases separating them. Germline assignment: CDR1 ENHRY and CDR2 SYGVKD. The CDR3 is 14 residues long. The CDR3 sequence is CAISGRGGGYGYTF. For the CDR3, the DNA is TGTGCCATCAGCGGCCGTGGCGGGGGGTATGGCTACACCTTC.

Only one count was recorded for this clone. The rearrangement links TRBV28 to TRBJ1-3, with 7 bases fitting TRBD1. The CDR3 consists of 16 residues. CDR1 is MDHEN, CDR2 SYDVKM, per germline. Losses at the gene ends were 6 bases for V and 2 bases for J; bases not matched to a gene: 10. The CDR3 sequence: CASRGTGTDTGNTIYF. Written as DNA, the CDR3 is TGTGCCAGCAGAGGTACCGGGACAGATACTGGAAACACCATATATTTT. The full variable domain, in which reference TRBV28 and TRBJ1-3 provide the parts outside the CDR3, is DVKVTQSSRYLVKRTGEKVFLECVQDMDHENMFWYRQDPGLGLRLIYFSYDVKMKEKGDIPEGYSVSREKKERFSLILESASTNQTSMYLCASRGTGTDTGNTIYFGEGSWLTVV.

This chain joins TRBV7-2 and TRBJ2-5; 8 bases fit TRBD1. V lost 5 bases to trimming and J lost 1 base; unmatched junction nucleotides: 12. The germline V gene encodes CDR1 SGHTA and CDR2 FQGNSA. The CDR3 consists of 17 residues. The CDR3 coding sequence is TGTGCCAGCAGCCTCCGACAGGGGCCCGGATTCCAAGAGACCCAGTACTTC. Its protein is CASSLRQGPGFQETQYF.

The chain links TRBV9 to TRBJ2-3, with 7 bases identical to TRBD2. V trimming: 4 bases; J trimming: 0 bases; junction bases outside the gene matches: 8. Germline V lookup: CDR1 SGDLS, CDR2 YYNGEE. The CDR3 is 16 residues long. CDR3 in amino acids: CASSLIPGGSTDTQYF. The CDR3 DNA follows: TGTGCCAGCAGCCTCATCCCGGGAGGCAGCACAGATACGCAGTATTTT.

This chain uses TRBV29-1 with TRBJ2-2, with TRBD1 identical over 8 bases. Germline V gene sequence: CDR1 SQVTM, CDR2 ANQGSEA. The ends lost 7 bases at V and 3 bases at J; junction bases unmatched: 7. CDR3 size: 14 residues. The CDR3 is CSASGTGDTGELFF. The CDR3, as DNA: TGCAGCGCATCCGGGACAGGCGACACCGGGGAGCTGTTTTTT.

The chain has TRBV7-2 and TRBJ1-1; D is possibly TRBD1 (5 bases). V gave up 5 bases and J gave up 1 base, with 8 bases separating them. The CDR3 is made up of 13 amino acids. Germline V gene sequence: CDR1 SGHTA, CDR2 FQGNSA. The CDR3 sequence: CASSTGQNTEAFF. The CDR3 DNA reads as TGTGCCAGCAGCACTGGACAGAACACTGAAGCTTTCTTT.

The V call is TRBV5-5, the J call TRBJ1-3; 7 bases align to TRBD1. Germline CDR1 and CDR2: SGHKS and YYEKEE (reference sequence). Trimming took 0 bases from V and 4 from J; bases not matched to a gene: 4. The CDR3 covers 15 residues. The CDR3 protein is CASSLGTGVGNTIYF. The CDR3 DNA reads as TGTGCCAGCAGCTTGGGAACAGGGGTGGGAAACACCATATATTTT.

This clone showed up just once. The genes are TRBV7-8 and TRBJ2-5; the match to TRBD1 covers 7 bases. The germline CDR1 and CDR2 sequences are SGHVS and FQNEAQ. CDR3 length: 16 residues. V shed 2 bases and J 7 bases; nucleotides not matched to a gene: 13. The CDR3 DNA reads TGTGCCAGCAGCTTACAAGGGGGCGCCCCCACAGGGACCCAGTACTTC. The encoded protein is CASSLQGGAPTGTQYF.

This chain connects TRBV5-1 to TRBJ2-7; 11 nucleotides agree with TRBD2. V gave up 4 bases and J gave up 7 bases; unmatched junction bases: 16. The CDR3 has 17 residues. Per the germline V gene, CDR1 is SGHRS and CDR2 is YFSETQ. The CDR3 sequence is CASSPGTSGPALGEQYF. The CDR3 bases are TGCGCCAGCAGCCCCGGGACTAGCGGCCCAGCCCTGGGGGAGCAGTACTTC.

CDR3 nucleotides: TGTGCCAGCAGCTTAGCCTCAGGGGGAAGCGAGCAGTACTTC. The encoded protein is CASSLASGGSEQYF. This chain joins TRBV7-2 and TRBJ2-7; 7 bases match TRBD1. Germline CDR1 is SGHTA and CDR2 is FQGNSA. J was trimmed by 6 bases and V by 0 bases; bases with no gene match: 5. This CDR3 is 14 amino acids long.

The V call is TRBV6-5, the J call TRBJ1-1, with no clear D. The germline CDR1 and CDR2 sequences are MNHEY and SVGAGI. Trimming took off 7 bases at V and 6 bases at J, with 18 bases between the two ends. This CDR3 contains 14 residues. The CDR3 sequence is CASNEQPLSAEAFF. As DNA, the CDR3 is TGTGCCAGCAACGAGCAGCCTTTATCCGCTGAAGCTTTCTTT.

This chain joins TRBV19 and TRBJ2-5; the D is unclear. CDR3 length equals 12 residues. The V and J ends lost 5 bases and 4 bases respectively, with 8 bases between them. Germline CDR1 and CDR2: LNHDA and SQIVND (reference sequence). CDR3 in DNA: TGTGCCAGTAGTCATAGACGAGAGACCCAGTACTTC. Amino acid sequence: CASSHRRETQYF.

The chain couples TRBV19 to TRBJ1-5, with unresolved D. Germline CDR1 and CDR2: LNHDA and SQIVND (reference sequence). CDR3 length: 15 residues. V shed 4 bases and J shed 9 bases, with 19 bases lying between them. The CDR3 region is CASSREDGPKRPQHF. The CDR3 region has the DNA TGTGCCAGTAGTAGAGAGGACGGTCCCAAGCGGCCCCAGCATTTT. Complete variable domain (other parts from reference TRBV19 and TRBJ1-5): DGGITQSPKYLFRKEGQNVTLSCEQNLNHDAMYWYRQDPGQGLRLIYYSQIVNDFQKGDIAEGYSVSREKKESFPLTVTSAQKNPTAFYLCASSREDGPKRPQHFGDGTRLSIL.

This rearrangement joins TRBV4-2 to TRBJ2-3; no clear D. The CDR3 loop spans 17 amino acids. The germline V and J ends were trimmed by 0 bases and 4 bases, with 17 bases remaining between them. From germline, CDR1 is LGHNA and CDR2 YNFKEQ. The CDR3 here is CASSQDLPPAKPDTQYF. The CDR3 region has the DNA TGTGCCAGCAGCCAAGATCTTCCCCCCGCCAAACCAGATACGCAGTATTTT.

This clone has more than one count but fewer than ten. This rearrangement joins TRBV11-2 to TRBJ1-3; tentative D call: TRBD1 (6 bases). Deletions cut 4 bases from V and 1 base from J, with 23 bases between. The CDR3 totals 19 residues. Per germline, CDR1 SGHAT and CDR2 FQNNGV. The CDR3 region has the DNA TGTGCCAGCAGCTCCCTAGGGGGAGGGGGATTAACGTCTGGAAACACCATATATTTT. Its translation is CASSSLGGGGLTSGNTIYF.

The chain links TRBV29-1 to TRBJ2-2; D could derive from TRBD1 or TRBD2 (5 bases each). CDR3 length: 15 residues. V was pared by 5 bases and J by 1 base, with 14 bases between. From germline, CDR1 is SQVTM and CDR2 ANQGSEA. The CDR3 DNA reads as TGCAGCGTTCGTCGCCCGGGACGGAACACCGGGGAGCTGTTTTTT. This codes for CSVRRPGRNTGELFF.

This chain connects TRBV19 to TRBJ2-5; D uncertain. CDR3 length: 13 residues. From germline, CDR1 is LNHDA and CDR2 SQIVND (reference sequence). Trimming stripped 3 bases from V and 1 base from J, with 6 bases between. The CDR3 nucleotides read TGTGCCAGTAGTATTAAGCCCCAAGAGACCCAGTACTTC. Its translation: CASSIKPQETQYF. The whole variable domain, remainder taken from reference TRBV19 and TRBJ2-5, is DGGITQSPKYLFRKEGQNVTLSCEQNLNHDAMYWYRQDPGQGLRLIYYSQIVNDFQKGDIAEGYSVSREKKESFPLTVTSAQKNPTAFYLCASSIKPQETQYFGPGTRLLVL.

The rearrangement uses TRBV2 and TRBJ1-5; D perhaps matches TRBD1 (6 bases). This CDR3 spans 15 amino acids. Trimming pared 4 bases from V and 5 bases from J, leaving 15 bases between. Germline loops: CDR1 SNHLY, CDR2 FYNNEI. This chain's CDR3 is CASSGRGPLDQPQHF. CDR3 coding DNA: TGTGCCAGCAGTGGCAGGGGCCCTCTGGATCAGCCCCAGCATTTT.

The CDR3 DNA is TGTGCCAGCAGTGAACGTAGGACAGGGCGTGGCTACACCTTC. Translating it yields CASSERRTGRGYTF. This chain connects TRBV6-1 to TRBJ1-2; 8 nucleotides match TRBD1. V lost 2 bases to trimming and J lost 7 bases; unmatched junction nucleotides: 6. CDR3 length equals 14 residues. Germline lookup yields CDR1 MNHNS and CDR2 SASEGT.

This chain connects TRBV5-1 to TRBJ2-3; D unresolved. With 4 bases removed from V and 2 bases from J, the gap between germline ends came to 8 bases. This CDR3 spans 13 amino acids. CDR1 is SGHRS, CDR2 YFSETQ, per germline. The CDR3 DNA is TGCGCCAGCAGCCCGTATAACACAGATACGCAGTATTTT. This sequence encodes CASSPYNTDTQYF.

This clone was seen a handful of times. The V call is TRBV6-6, the J call TRBJ1-3, with unresolved D. Looked up from germline, CDR1 is MNHNY and CDR2 is SVGAGI (reference sequence). This CDR3 is 16 amino acids long. V was cut by 2 bases and J by 0 bases, with 11 bases left in between. The CDR3 sequence: CASSYDDSPSGNTIYF. In nucleotides, the CDR3 is TGTGCCAGCAGTTACGATGACTCCCCCTCTGGAAACACCATATATTTT.